A single sample is the source of the 27 T cell receptor beta chains below, sequenced in a study of pediatric ulcerative colitis. Some clones are missing from TCRdb's copy, which holds only in-frame ones; the method was immunoSEQ multiplex PCR. The sample contains about 60,000 clones, approximately 87% of which appear only once. The sequencing input was blood. The receptors come from a boy younger than 18 who was a control in a study of pediatric ulcerative colitis.

This rearrangement joins TRBV18 to TRBJ2-7; 8 bases fit TRBD2. CDR1 is KGHSH and CDR2 is LQKENI in the germline V gene. Trimming cost V 0 bases and J 5 bases; bases outside gene matches: 9. The CDR3 is made up of 16 amino acids. CDR3 sequence (DNA): TGTGCCAGCTCACCACCGTATACGGGGGGGCAGGACGAGCAGTACTTC. Amino acids: CASSPPYTGGQDEQYF.

This chain joins TRBV7-2 and TRBJ2-7; possible D gene TRBD2, 7 bases. Between the trimmed V and J ends, which lost 7 bases and 2 bases, there was a span of 15 bases. Germline V gene data show CDR1 as SGHTA and CDR2 as FQGNSA. This CDR3 is 14 amino acids long. The CDR3 reads CASTRGAEAYEQYF. CDR3 nucleotide sequence: TGTGCCAGCACCCGGGGGGCAGAGGCCTACGAGCAGTACTTC.

This clone has a handful of counts. This rearrangement joins TRBV25-1 to TRBJ1-6; D possibly corresponds to TRBD1 (6 bases). The CDR3 length is 17 residues. Trimming left V 2 bases short and J 7 bases short, with 18 bases between. The germline CDR1 and CDR2 sequences are MGHDK and SYGVNS. CDR3 protein: CASSEPLRDTENSPLHF. The CDR3 DNA sequence: TGTGCCAGCAGTGAACCACTCCGGGACACTGAGAATTCACCCCTCCACTTT.

The chain combines TRBV28 with TRBJ2-7; tentative D call: TRBD2 (6 bases). Germline assignment: CDR1 MDHEN and CDR2 SYDVKM. V lost 3 bases and J lost 2, with 11 bases in between. CDR3 size: 14 residues. The chain's CDR3 is CASSFTGTPYEQYF. The CDR3 DNA follows: TGTGCCAGCAGTTTCACGGGGACTCCCTACGAGCAGTACTTC. The full variable domain, with the rest looked up from reference TRBV28 and TRBJ2-7, is DVKVTQSSRYLVKRTGEKVFLECVQDMDHENMFWYRQDPGLGLRLIYFSYDVKMKEKGDIPEGYSVSREKKERFSLILESASTNQTSMYLCASSFTGTPYEQYFGPGTRLTVT.

The chain carries TRBV13 and TRBJ2-1; TRBD2 matches at 14 bases. Germline values: CDR1 PRHDT, CDR2 FYEKMQ (reference sequence). The CDR3 is made up of 15 amino acids. The junction had 5 bases not matched to a gene; V was cut back by 5 bases and J by 8 bases. Here the CDR3 DNA reads TGTGCCAGCAGCGATGGGACTAGCGGGGGCGATGAGCAGTTCTTC. Translation: CASSDGTSGGDEQFF.

The CDR3: CSVDGTGVSEQYF. For the CDR3, the DNA is TGCAGCGTTGATGGGACAGGGGTGAGTGAGCAGTACTTC. The genes are TRBV29-1 and TRBJ2-7, with 10 bases matching TRBD1. Trimming at V came to 3 bases and at J to 7 bases, leaving 6 bases not matched to a gene. CDR1 is SQVTM, CDR2 ANQGSEA, per germline. This CDR3 region has 13 residues.

The chain recombines TRBV11-2 with TRBJ2-1, with 11 bases matching TRBD2. Germline lookup yields CDR1 SGHAT and CDR2 FQNNGV. V gave up 3 bases and J gave up 3 bases; unmatched junction bases: 10. The CDR3 is 18 residues long. Written as DNA, the CDR3 is TGTGCCAGCAGCTTGGTTGTCTCTAGCGGGGGGCTCTACAATGAGCAGTTCTTC. Translated, it gives CASSLVVSSGGLYNEQFF. Looking up the rest from reference TRBV11-2 and TRBJ2-1 gives the full variable domain: EAGVAQSPRYKIIEKRQSVAFWCNPISGHATLYWYQQILGQGPKLLIQFQNNGVVDDSQLPKDRFSAERLKGVDSTLKIQPAKLEDSAVYLCASSLVVSSGGLYNEQFFGPGTRLTVL.

This clone was detected a few times. The chain couples TRBV2 to TRBJ1-1; D not certain. V lost 11 bases, J lost 1 base, and 17 bases lay in between. The CDR3 is made up of 14 amino acids. The germline V gene has CDR1 SNHLY and CDR2 FYNNEI. CDR3 loop: CAGEVVLTNTEAFF. The CDR3 DNA follows: TGTGCCGGGGAGGTGGTCCTAACGAACACTGAAGCTTTCTTT. Based on the CDR3 plus reference TRBV2 and TRBJ1-1, the full variable domain is EPEVTQTPSHQVTQMGQEVILRCVPISNHLYFYWYRQILGQKVEFLVSFYNNEISEKSEIFDDQFSVERPDGSNFTLKIRSTKLEDSAMYFCAGEVVLTNTEAFFGQGTRLTVV.

The chain employs TRBV6-5 and TRBJ2-1, with 9 bases lining up with TRBD1. V gave up 5 bases and J gave up 6 bases; unmatched junction bases: 5. Per germline, CDR1 MNHEY and CDR2 SVGAGI. CDR3 length: 14 amino acids. CDR3 DNA: TGTGCCAGCAGTACCCCGACAGGGGGCAATGAGCAGTTCTTC. Its protein product is CASSTPTGGNEQFF.

This sequence joins TRBV5-6 and TRBJ1-1; 9 nucleotides line up with TRBD1. The germline CDR1 and CDR2 sequences are SGHDT and YYEEEE. This CDR3 contains 14 residues. Trimming removed 7 bases from V and 1 base from J; junction bases left unmatched: 5. In DNA, the CDR3 is TGTGCCAGCTGGGACAGGGCGTCGAACACTGAAGCTTTCTTT. This sequence encodes CASWDRASNTEAFF.

This chain links TRBV2 with TRBJ2-1; D unresolved. Looked up from germline, CDR1 is SNHLY and CDR2 is FYNNEI. The CDR3 covers 15 residues. The germline V and J ends were trimmed by 3 bases and 8 bases, with 17 bases remaining between them. CDR3 sequence (DNA): TGTGCCAGCAGTGATTTCGAACAGTGGTCCCATGAGCAGTTCTTC. It yields the protein CASSDFEQWSHEQFF. Full variable domain (rest looked up from reference TRBV2 and TRBJ2-1): EPEVTQTPSHQVTQMGQEVILRCVPISNHLYFYWYRQILGQKVEFLVSFYNNEISEKSEIFDDQFSVERPDGSNFTLKIRSTKLEDSAMYFCASSDFEQWSHEQFFGPGTRLTVL.

The chain employs TRBV21-1 and TRBJ1-3. TRBV21-1 constitutes a pseudogene. The CDR3 consists of 16 residues. The chain's CDR3 is CASSPCGGGGGNTIYF. DNA of the CDR3: TGTGCCAGCAGCCCTTGTGGGGGGGGAGGAGGAAACACCATATATTTT.

The CDR3 DNA is TGTGCCAGCAGTGGGGTCGCCTTTGATACTGGAAACACCATATATTTT. Encoded protein: CASSGVAFDTGNTIYF. The gene calls are TRBV2 and TRBJ1-3; D not certain. V lost 4 bases and J lost 2, with 15 bases in between. This CDR3 is 16 amino acids long. The V gene's germline CDR1 is SNHLY and CDR2 FYNNEI.

This chain links TRBV5-4 with TRBJ2-3; a weak D match, TRBD1 (6 bases). The germline V and J ends were trimmed by 4 bases and 4 bases, with 13 bases remaining between them. Germline-derived CDR1 and CDR2 are SGHNT and YYREEE (reference sequence). The CDR3 consists of 14 residues. This CDR3 is CASSPTGGPDTQYF. The CDR3 DNA reads TGTGCCAGCAGCCCGACAGGTGGCCCAGATACGCAGTATTTT. Based on the CDR3 plus reference TRBV5-4 and TRBJ2-3, the full variable domain is ETGVTQSPTHLIKTRGQQVTLRCSSQSGHNTVSWYQQALGQGPQFIFQYYREEENGRGNFPPRFSGLQFPNYSSELNVNALELDDSALYLCASSPTGGPDTQYFGPGTRLTVL.

The V gene is TRBV12-2, the J gene TRBJ2-3; the table's TRBD2 call for D was not verified on the DNA. TRBV12-2 is noted as a pseudogene. The CDR3 is made up of 17 amino acids. CDR3 DNA: TGTGCAAGTCGCTTAAGAGGCGGGAGCCCTGGCACAGATACGCAGTATTTT. Translated, it gives CASRLRGGSPGTDTQYF.

This CDR3 is CASSWRDMNTEAFF. The CDR3 DNA is TGTGCCAGCAGTTGGCGAGATATGAACACTGAAGCTTTCTTT. This chain links TRBV6-5 with TRBJ1-1, with D hard to call. Germline lookup yields CDR1 MNHEY and CDR2 SVGAGI. The CDR3 is made up of 14 amino acids. Deletions cut 4 bases from V and 0 bases from J, with 9 bases between.

The CDR3 region has the DNA TGTGCCAGCAGCCCGTTAGCGGGGTCCACAGATACGCAGTATTTT. It translates to CASSPLAGSTDTQYF. The J gene is TRBJ2-3, the V gene TRBV27; 8 bases line up with TRBD2. The V and J ends lost 6 bases and 2 bases, in that order; junction bases with no gene match: 7. CDR3 length equals 15 residues. Germline CDR1 reads MNHEY; CDR2 reads SMNVEV (reference sequence).

The chain uses TRBV7-9 and TRBJ2-5; TRBD2 is a possible D gene (6 bases). The V end lost 5 bases, the J end lost 5 bases, and 15 bases lay between the germline ends. This CDR3 spans 14 amino acids. Germline V CDR1 and CDR2: SEHNR, FQNEAQ (reference sequence). CDR3 DNA: TGTGCCAGCAGCCCCGGAGGGGTCGTGGAGACCCAGTACTTC. This translates into CASSPGGVVETQYF.

This clone has more than one count but fewer than ten. This sequence joins TRBV6-1 and TRBJ2-7, with TRBD1 matching over 8 bases. The junction had 11 bases not matched to a gene; V was cut back by 6 bases and J by 4 bases. CDR1 MNHNS and CDR2 SASEGT come from the germline V gene. CDR3 length equals 15 residues. The CDR3 sequence: CASRPWTGRLYEQYF. The CDR3 coding sequence is TGTGCCAGCAGACCTTGGACAGGGCGGCTTTACGAGCAGTACTTC.

J is TRBJ2-7 and V is TRBV7-2; D might be TRBD1 (6 bases). Germline lookup yields CDR1 SGHTA and CDR2 FQGNSA. The CDR3 runs 14 residues. The V end was cut by 5 bases, the J end by 2 bases, with 13 bases between. For the CDR3, the DNA is TGTGCCAGCAGCAGCGACAGGATACCCTACGAGCAGTACTTC. Its translation: CASSSDRIPYEQYF.

J is TRBJ2-7 and V is TRBV7-3; 9 bases are shared with TRBD1. This CDR3 is 15 amino acids long. Trimming removed 5 bases from V and 3 bases from J; junction bases left unmatched: 8. Germline V CDR1 and CDR2: SGHTA, FQGTGA. The CDR3 sequence is CASSIGQGSFYEQYF. In DNA form, the CDR3 reads TGTGCCAGCAGCATAGGACAGGGGTCTTTCTACGAGCAGTACTTC.

This chain uses TRBV15 with TRBJ2-5, with a possible D match to TRBD1 (6 bases). V was trimmed by 0 bases and J by 5 bases, leaving 10 bases between them. The CDR3 is made up of 14 amino acids. The germline CDR1 and CDR2 sequences are LNHNV and YYDKDF (reference sequence). In nucleotides, the CDR3 is TGTGCCACCAGCAGAGATCCCACAGGGGAGACCCAGTACTTC. Protein product: CATSRDPTGETQYF.

V usage is TRBV29-1 and J usage is TRBJ2-7; D gene unclear. V lost 2 bases, J lost 2 bases, and 13 bases lay in between. The CDR3 is 14 amino acids. Germline lookup yields CDR1 SQVTM and CDR2 ANQGSEA. In DNA form, the CDR3 reads TGCAGCGTTGAAAGGCCTGGCCCTACCTACGAGCAGTACTTC. Translated: CSVERPGPTYEQYF.

The V and J genes are TRBV4-3 and TRBJ2-3, with 7 bases lining up with TRBD2. CDR3 length: 14 residues. Per the germline V gene, CDR1 is LGHNA and CDR2 is YSLEER. J gave up 4 bases and V 7 bases, and 8 bases lay outside the gene matches. Here the CDR3 reads CASNQERGPDTQYF. CDR3 nucleotide sequence: TGCGCCAGCAATCAAGAGCGGGGCCCAGATACGCAGTATTTT.

This chain connects TRBV2 to TRBJ2-1; 9 bases align to TRBD1. V lost 6 bases and J lost 6; bases outside the gene matches: 3. Germline CDR1 SNHLY, CDR2 FYNNEI. The CDR3 loop spans 13 amino acids. CDR3 in DNA: TGTGCCAGCAGAGAGGACAGGGGCAATGAGCAGTTCTTC. Encoded protein: CASREDRGNEQFF.

This chain uses TRBV27 with TRBJ2-1; tentative D call: TRBD2 (6 bases). V lost 4 bases and J lost 2, with 9 bases in between. Germline assignment: CDR1 MNHEY and CDR2 SMNVEV (reference sequence). This CDR3 contains 14 residues. CDR3 nucleotide sequence: TGTGCCAGCAGTTCGGGGGAGCCCTACAATGAGCAGTTCTTC. It is translated as CASSSGEPYNEQFF.

The chain combines TRBV5-4 with TRBJ2-5; TRBD1 matches 7 bases. V was clipped by 7 bases and J by 4 bases; unmatched bases: 16. CDR1 and CDR2 (germline): SGHNT, YYREEE (reference sequence). The CDR3 is 16 amino acids. CDR3 region: CASFTKHQGDVETQYF. Here the CDR3 DNA reads TGTGCCAGCTTCACAAAGCACCAGGGGGATGTAGAGACCCAGTACTTC.